Shown below are 29 T cell receptor beta chains from a single sample sequenced in a study of beta chain features in type 1 diabetes. Since all of the isolated RNA was reverse transcribed, expressed TCRB transcripts were what got sequenced. Data came from immunoSEQ multiplex PCR; TCRdb stores just in-frame clones and leaves some out. The sample carries about 930,000 clones, 15% to 20% recorded once. The sample consisted of naive CD4+ T cells from blood. Every receptor here comes from a woman aged 18-35 years in good health.

This clone has a handful of counts. J is TRBJ2-1 and V is TRBV12-5; a possible D gene is TRBD2 (5 bases). The CDR3 length is 12 residues. The germline gives CDR1 LGHNT, CDR2 FRNRAP. V lost 0 bases and J lost 9, with 6 bases in between. For the CDR3, the DNA is TGTGCTAGTGGTTTGGTCAGCGGTGAGCAGTTCTTC. It translates to CASGLVSGEQFF.

This clone was recorded a few times. The CDR3 DNA is TGTGCCAGTAGTAGGACAGGGGGCATCTACGAGCAGTACTTC. Translation: CASSRTGGIYEQYF. The genes are TRBV19 and TRBJ2-7, with 11 bases lining up with TRBD1. The CDR3 is 14 residues long. Per germline, CDR1 LNHDA and CDR2 SQIVND (reference sequence). Trimming removed 4 bases from V and 3 bases from J; junction bases left unmatched: 2.

This clone was counted a few times. The J gene is TRBJ2-4, the V gene TRBV4-3; no clear D. Germline V gene data show CDR1 as LGHNA and CDR2 as YSLEER. The CDR3 has 16 amino acids. V shed 4 bases and J shed 1 base, with 14 bases lying between them. CDR3 region: CASSPELFGAKNIQYF. The CDR3 nucleotides are TGCGCCAGCAGCCCGGAACTCTTCGGGGCCAAAAACATTCAGTACTTC.

This clone was observed a few times. V gene TRBV5-5 combines with J gene TRBJ2-3, with D possibly matching TRBD2 (5 bases). The CDR3 spans 13 residues. Germline CDR1 reads SGHKS; CDR2 reads YYEKEE (reference sequence). Trimming took off 4 bases at V and 4 bases at J, with 10 bases between the two ends. Here the CDR3 reads CASSPTRPDTQYF. CDR3 nucleotides: TGTGCCAGCAGCCCAACTAGGCCAGATACGCAGTATTTT.

The chain has TRBV29-1 and TRBJ2-7; the D gene is possibly TRBD2 (6 bases). V was cut by 6 bases and J by 0 bases, with 15 bases left in between. The length of the CDR3 is 14 residues. The germline CDR1 and CDR2 sequences are SQVTM and ANQGSEA. The CDR3 is CSVRWAGSSYEQYF. In DNA, the CDR3 is TGCAGCGTGAGGTGGGCGGGGAGCTCCTACGAGCAGTACTTC.

The chain uses TRBV4-3 and TRBJ2-7; 11 bases are shared with TRBD1. The CDR3 totals 18 residues. Germline CDR1 is LGHNA and CDR2 is YSLEER. The V and J ends lost 2 bases and 0 bases, in that order; junction bases with no gene match: 9. The CDR3: CASSQFPLGTGGSYEQYF. DNA of the CDR3: TGCGCCAGCAGCCAATTCCCCCTCGGGACAGGGGGCTCCTACGAGCAGTACTTC.

This clone showed up just a few times. The CDR3 loop is CASSSGFGLAGGLATQYF. DNA for the CDR3: TGTGCCAGCAGTTCAGGCTTTGGTTTAGCGGGAGGGCTGGCGACCCAGTACTTC. The gene calls are TRBV28 and TRBJ2-5; 11 positions match TRBD2. CDR3 length equals 18 residues. The J segment lost 7 bases and the V segment lost 4 bases, leaving 17 bases of the junction unmatched. Germline V gives CDR1 MDHEN, CDR2 SYDVKM.

The table lists this clone with a few counts. The chain employs TRBV18 and TRBJ2-1; 11 bases line up with TRBD1. The CDR3 length is 15 residues. Germline V lookup: CDR1 KGHSH, CDR2 LQKENI. The V segment lost 10 bases and the J segment 0 bases; nucleotides outside the gene matches: 5. As DNA, the CDR3 is TGTGCCACGCCCGGGACAGGGGGCTCCTACAATGAGCAGTTCTTC. Translated, it gives CATPGTGGSYNEQFF.

Points on this clone: Other DNA sequences within the sample encode an identical CDR3. The J gene is TRBJ2-3, the V gene TRBV20-1; D gene uncertain. In germline, CDR1 is DFQATT, CDR2 SNEGSKA (reference sequence). The germline V and J ends were trimmed by 6 bases and 1 base, with 5 bases remaining between them. The CDR3 runs to 11 residues. This chain's CDR3 is CSARRTDTQYF. For the CDR3, the DNA is TGCAGTGCCCGGCGCACAGATACGCAGTATTTT.

V is TRBV7-8 and J is TRBJ2-7, with D perhaps TRBD1 (5 bases). The CDR3 is 19 amino acids. CDR1 is SGHVS, CDR2 FQNEAQ, per germline. Between the trimmed V and J ends, which lost 5 bases and 0 bases, there was a span of 26 bases. CDR3 coding DNA: TGTGCCAGCAGCGCCCGGACAAGGCCCACTTTTCCAAGCTCCTACGAGCAGTACTTC. This gives the protein CASSARTRPTFPSSYEQYF.

This CDR3 is CASSSPRREQYF. CDR3 nucleotide sequence: TGTGCCAGCAGTTCCCCCCGCCGGGAGCAGTACTTC. This chain links TRBV28 with TRBJ2-7; D is ambiguous. Germline assignment: CDR1 MDHEN and CDR2 SYDVKM. This CDR3 is 12 amino acids long. V lost 4 bases and J lost 7, with 11 bases in between.

A few counts support this clone. The chain couples TRBV29-1 to TRBJ2-1, with TRBD2 matching over 8 bases. CDR3 length equals 18 residues. J gave up 0 bases and V 4 bases, and 14 bases lay outside the gene matches. Germline CDR1 reads SQVTM; CDR2 reads ANQGSEA. The CDR3: CSVVGREAQSSSYNEQFF. In DNA, the CDR3 is TGCAGCGTTGTGGGGCGGGAGGCTCAATCAAGCTCCTACAATGAGCAGTTCTTC.

The genes are TRBV7-6 and TRBJ2-6; 9 bases line up with TRBD2. There are 19 residues in the CDR3. Germline loops: CDR1 SGHVS, CDR2 FNYEAQ. The trim removed 5 bases at V and 2 bases at J, leaving 13 bases unmatched. The CDR3: CASSLEESSGAPGANVLTF. In nucleotides, the CDR3 is TGTGCCAGCAGCCTAGAAGAATCTAGCGGGGCCCCTGGGGCCAACGTCCTGACTTTC.

The chain couples TRBV28 to TRBJ1-5; the D gene is possibly TRBD1 (5 bases). V lost 10 bases to trimming and J lost 12 bases, with 25 bases between them. Germline V gene lookup returns CDR1 MDHEN and CDR2 SYDVKM. CDR3 size: 14 residues. The CDR3 is CATQLGRSRVFQHF. Written as DNA, the CDR3 is TGTGCCACCCAGCTGGGACGTAGTCGGGTTTTCCAGCATTTT.

This clone was seen a few times. One base away lies a much larger clone, so this may be a sequencing read error. Other DNA sequences in the sample encode the same CDR3. The rearrangement links TRBV28 to TRBJ2-7, with a possible D match to TRBD1 (5 bases). There are 12 residues in the CDR3. The germline V and J ends were trimmed by 6 bases and 3 bases, with 9 bases remaining between them. Germline V lookup: CDR1 MDHEN, CDR2 SYDVKM. The CDR3 DNA sequence: TGTGCCAGCAGCCTTCAGGGCTACGAGCAGTACTTC. Its translation is CASSLQGYEQYF.

J is TRBJ2-3 and V is TRBV7-2; 12 bases map to TRBD1. Germline V CDR1 and CDR2: SGHTA, FQGNSA. CDR3 length equals 16 residues. The V and J ends lost 4 bases and 12 bases, in that order; junction bases with no gene match: 14. The CDR3 reads CASSSMGSGTGGRQYF. The CDR3 DNA reads as TGTGCCAGCAGCTCTATGGGGTCCGGGACAGGGGGCAGACAGTATTTT.

The CDR3 region has the DNA TGTGCCAGCTCAGATGGACAGTCAGATACGCAGTATTTT. It specifies CASSDGQSDTQYF. The chain has TRBV18 and TRBJ2-3, with D maybe TRBD1 (6 bases). The V gene lost 5 bases and the J gene lost 4 bases, with 10 bases spanning the gap. Germline lookup yields CDR1 KGHSH and CDR2 LQKENI. The CDR3 runs to 13 residues.

This clone occurred a few times. The V call is TRBV4-3, the J call TRBJ2-1; 7 bases are shared with TRBD1. Germline lookup yields CDR1 LGHNA and CDR2 YSLEER. Unmatched junction bases numbered 10, after V lost 3 bases and J lost 8 bases. The CDR3 is 15 residues long. The DNA for the CDR3 is TGCGCCAGCAGCCAGGCCGGGACAGCCAAGGATGAGCAGTTCTTC. Its protein product is CASSQAGTAKDEQFF.

A few counts support this clone. This CDR3 is CASSQADYEQYF. CDR3 bases: TGTGCCAGCAGCCAAGCTGACTACGAGCAGTACTTC. The V call is TRBV14, the J call TRBJ2-5; no definite D call. The DNA end is a closer match to TRBJ2-7, so the J assignment may be wrong. The CDR3 length is 12 residues. Germline V gives CDR1 SGHDN, CDR2 FVKESK.

There are a few counts of this clone. Distinct nucleotide sequences in the sample also encode this CDR3. The chain is built from TRBV7-3 and TRBJ2-5, with TRBD2 matching over 11 bases. Unmatched junction bases numbered 0, after V lost 0 bases and J lost 3 bases. This CDR3 is built from 15 residues. Germline V CDR1 and CDR2: SGHTA, FQGTGA. CDR3 in DNA: TGTGCCAGCAGCTTAACGGGACTAGCGGAAGAGACCCAGTACTTC. Its protein product is CASSLTGLAEETQYF. Full variable domain (rest looked up from reference TRBV7-3 and TRBJ2-5): GAGVSQTPSNKVTEKGKYVELRCDPISGHTALYWYRQSLGQGPEFLIYFQGTGAADDSGLPNDRFFAVRPEGSVSTLKIQRTERGDSAVYLCASSLTGLAEETQYFGPGTRLLVL.

The table lists this clone with a few counts. This chain connects TRBV7-2 to TRBJ2-4, with 16 bases lining up with TRBD2. V lost 1 base, J lost 14 bases, and 8 bases stayed unmatched. CDR1 SGHTA and CDR2 FQGNSA come from the germline V gene. CDR3 length: 16 residues. The CDR3 nucleotides are TGTGCCAGCAGCTTAGACGCGGGACTAGCGGGAGGGCCCAAGTACTTC. Protein sequence: CASSLDAGLAGGPKYF.

This clone was counted at least ten times. J is TRBJ2-1 and V is TRBV11-2; a weak D match, TRBD1 (6 bases). There are 15 residues in the CDR3. The V gene lost 1 base and the J gene lost 6 bases, with 13 bases spanning the gap. Germline CDR1 SGHAT, CDR2 FQNNGV. CDR3 bases: TGTGCCAGCAGCTTAGCTGGACAGAGCAGCAATGAGCAGTTCTTC. Translating it yields CASSLAGQSSNEQFF.

The rearrangement joins TRBV4-2 to TRBJ1-2; possible D gene TRBD1, 5 bases. CDR1 is LGHNA, CDR2 YNFKEQ, per germline. V lost 2 bases and J lost 2, with 12 bases in between. This CDR3 is built from 15 residues. This CDR3 is CASSQTGRANYGYTF. The CDR3 coding sequence is TGTGCCAGCAGCCAAACGGGCAGGGCGAACTATGGCTACACCTTC.

The chain has TRBV25-1 and TRBJ2-5; 11 positions agree with TRBD2. Germline CDR1 reads MGHDK; CDR2 reads SYGVNS. V lost 6 bases and J lost 3; bases outside the gene matches: 6. CDR3 length equals 15 residues. The CDR3 nucleotides read TGTGCCAGCAGAGATTTGACTAGCGGGAAAGAGACCCAGTACTTC. Protein: CASRDLTSGKETQYF.

This chain connects TRBV7-2 to TRBJ2-3, with D perhaps being TRBD1 or TRBD2 (6 bases each). From germline, CDR1 is SGHTA and CDR2 FQGNSA. The CDR3 is 19 amino acids. The V gene lost 1 base and the J gene lost 0 bases, with 20 bases spanning the gap. The CDR3 reads CASSLDARLGTTSTDTQYF. CDR3 in DNA: TGTGCCAGCAGCTTAGATGCGAGACTAGGGACAACTAGCACAGATACGCAGTATTTT.

The V call is TRBV18, the J call TRBJ2-5; D tentatively fits TRBD1 or TRBD2 (5 bases each). The CDR3 has 15 amino acids. V was shortened by 0 bases and J by 5 bases, with 13 bases between the two germline ends. CDR1 and CDR2 (germline): KGHSH, LQKENI. This CDR3 reads CASSPPGPLRETQYF. The CDR3 DNA reads as TGTGCCAGCTCACCACCGGGACCCCTTAGGGAGACCCAGTACTTC.

J is TRBJ2-5 and V is TRBV29-1; 10 bases fit TRBD2. The DNA end is a closer match to TRBJ2-7, so the J assignment may be wrong. The germline CDR1 and CDR2 sequences are SQVTM and ANQGSEA. CDR3 length: 14 residues. The CDR3: CSVGVAGGFYEQYF. The CDR3 bases are TGCAGCGTTGGGGTAGCGGGAGGTTTTTACGAGCAGTACTTC.

This chain links TRBV5-1 with TRBJ1-6; tentative D call: TRBD1 (5 bases). Germline CDR1 and CDR2: SGHRS and YFSETQ. The V gene lost 0 bases and the J gene lost 8 bases, with 15 bases spanning the gap. This CDR3 is 16 amino acids long. CDR3 coding DNA: TGCGCCAGCAGCTTGGCCGCGGCAGGGAGGGATTCACCCCTCCACTTT. As protein: CASSLAAAGRDSPLHF.

This clone was observed a few times. The chain links TRBV7-2 to TRBJ2-1, with D tentatively TRBD1 or TRBD2 (5 bases each). There are 12 residues in the CDR3. CDR1 and CDR2 (germline): SGHTA, FQGNSA. V was pared by 3 bases and J by 8 bases, with 8 bases between. This CDR3 reads CASSFGGYEQFF. DNA of the CDR3: TGTGCCAGCAGCTTTGGGGGATATGAGCAGTTCTTC.